Included here is one T cell receptor (beta chain) sequence, with context. This clonotype was seen a handful of times. The antigen it binds to is not known. Qualities for individual bases were not recorded, and no much larger clone is one base off. This specimen belongs to a study of T-cell reconstitution after alpha-beta-depleted transplantation in children (TCRdb year 2016). About the study as a whole: Using TCR repertoire profiling, the study followed T-cell immune reconstitution in a quantitative way in children after TCRalphabeta/CD19-depleted allogeneic hematopoietic cell transplantation.

The label giving this sample's treatment or condition can be read as: allogeneic hematopoietic cell transplantation with graft depleted of TCRalphabeta T cells and CD19 B cells. The children who served as transplant recipients had been given grafts of TCRalphabeta/CD19-depleted allogeneic hematopoietic cells. Broader findings and caveats from the paper: Hyperexpanded clone frequencies declined over subsequent months; after one year, T-cell counts and TCRbeta diversity were mostly attributed to newly produced T cells. About two months after transplant, the apparently early recovery of alphabetaT-cell counts reportedly depended on just several hundred clones that had expanded rapidly and came from non-depleted graft cells. In some patients, the high TCRbeta diversity seen at day 60 was put down to recipient T cells and intrathymic progenitors that had survived conditioning.

Library preparation was by PCR. Instrument used: Illumina HiSeq 2500. TCR library preparation used molecular barcoding, with unique molecular identifiers applied to normalize quantification of the TCRbeta repertoire. TCRdb trimmed public reads at Q25 via fastp, called clones via MiXCR and kept in-frame beta chains. Identical CDR3 protein sequences are pooled into one entry, listed with their most common genes and DNA. Counted in this sample were approximately 980,000 distinct CDR3 sequences; under 30% of them appeared once. About 28% of the sample belongs to the ten largest clones. The sequencing used PBMCs, mostly from graft donor cells, collected 360 days after TCRalphabeta/CD19-depleted stem cell transplant. This TCR was recovered from a boy younger than two who had a stem cell transplant for SCID, so the T cells may come from the graft donor.

CDR3 reads: CASSLGTGDTYEQYF. The bases read TGCGCCAGCAGCTTGGGGACAGGCGATACCTACGAGCAGTACTTC. The rearrangement combines TRBV5-1 with TRBJ2-7; 7 nucleotides in the junction match TRBD1. Germline trimming amounts to 0 bases on V and 2 bases on J, with 5 as the count of junction bases outside the gene matches. CDR1 SGHRS and CDR2 YFSETQ were looked up in the germline V gene. CDR3 length: 15 amino acids, cysteine to phenylalanine. The DNA shown is the 45-base CDR3, in frame from base 1.